The clone carrying this T cell receptor beta chain came up a few times. Trimming took 7 bases from V and 2 from J; bases not matched to a gene: 3. CDR3 length equals 13 residues. MiXCR, run by TCRdb on the RT-PCR reads, gives a single entry per CDR3 protein. The sample consists of approximately 220,000 distinct CDR3 sequences, about 37% of them appearing once. The data belong to a study of patients and donors after allogeneic stem cell transplantation. The source material was blood, either unsorted or a sorted T cell fraction (not recorded which). The chain couples TRBV12-3 or TRBV12-4 to TRBJ2-3, with TRBD2 identical over 7 bases. The TCR was taken from a human donor who was either an allogeneic HSCT recipient or a stem cell or donor lymphocyte infusion donor (not recorded which). It is not recorded whose cells these are; they may come from a transplant donor. CDR3 loop: CASIGGDTDTQYF. CDR3 bases: TGTGCCAGCATTGGGGGGGACACAGATACGCAGTATTTT.